The rows below give T cell receptor beta chains drawn from one sample of a study of control samples from healthy donors and cancer patients. Using immunoSEQ multiplex PCR, the repertoire was profiled, and TCRdb retains in-frame clones only, with some absent. This sample carries over 75,000 clones, about 85% of them seen once, and the ten largest clones take 19%. Input material: blood. These receptors came from a man aged 30-40 years in good health. Each CDR3 is given with its conserved first and last residue. D genes are given only for firm matches. A clone size is listed for some rows: how often the clone was seen (once, few, many), or a class if it is expanded.

j_call: TRBJ1-5
clone_size: NA
d_call: NA
v_call: TRBV7-9
cdr3_nt: TGTGCCAGCAGCTTACGGGGGGACAATCAGCCCCAGCATTTT
cdr3_aa: CASSLRGDNQPQHF

j_call: TRBJ1-1
clone_size: NA
d_call: TRBD1
v_call: TRBV6-5
cdr3_nt: TGTGCCAGCACCGAGGATTGGACAGGCGGGACTGAAGCTTTCTTT
cdr3_aa: CASTEDWTGGTEAFF

j_call: TRBJ1-1
clone_size: NA
d_call: NA
v_call: TRBV2
cdr3_nt: TGTGCCAGCAGCGGGACCCGGAACACTGAAGCTTTCTTT
cdr3_aa: CASSGTRNTEAFF

j_call: TRBJ2-1
clone_size: NA
d_call: NA
v_call: TRBV19
cdr3_nt: TGTGCCAGTAGTATAGTCCGGGACGGGGATGAGCAGTTCTTC
cdr3_aa: CASSIVRDGDEQFF

j_call: TRBJ1-3
clone_size: NA
d_call: NA
v_call: TRBV27
cdr3_nt: TGTGCCAGCAGTTCGACGCGCCTTCGAAACACCATATATTTT
cdr3_aa: CASSSTRLRNTIYF

j_call: TRBJ2-2
clone_size: NA
d_call: NA
v_call: TRBV5-1
cdr3_nt: TGCGCCAGCAGCTTGTCAAGTGGGGCCGCGGGGGAGCTGTTTTTT
cdr3_aa: CASSLSSGAAGELFF

j_call: TRBJ1-4
clone_size: NA
d_call: NA
v_call: TRBV5-1
cdr3_nt: TGCGCCAGCAGCTCGAGCAGGGCAGGATCAACTAATGAAAAACTGTTTTTT
cdr3_aa: CASSSSRAGSTNEKLFF

j_call: TRBJ1-1
clone_size: NA
d_call: NA
v_call: TRBV11-2
cdr3_nt: TGTGCCAGCAGCTCCCAGGCGGGAGGCAACACTGAAGCTTTCTTT
cdr3_aa: CASSSQAGGNTEAFF

j_call: TRBJ2-1
clone_size: NA
d_call: TRBD2
v_call: TRBV2
cdr3_nt: TGTGCCAGCGGGGCGGGGGGATTAGCAAATGAGCAGTTCTTC
cdr3_aa: CASGAGGLANEQFF

j_call: TRBJ1-5
clone_size: NA
d_call: NA
v_call: TRBV6-1
cdr3_nt: TGTGCCAGCAGTGAATTTTTAGGACAGAGAGATCAGCCCCAGCATTTT
cdr3_aa: CASSEFLGQRDQPQHF

j_call: TRBJ2-7
clone_size: once
d_call: TRBD1
v_call: TRBV5-1
cdr3_nt: TGCGCCAGCAGCTGGGGACAGGGGTTAGGCTACGAGCAGTACTTC
cdr3_aa: CASSWGQGLGYEQYF

j_call: TRBJ2-3
clone_size: NA
d_call: NA
v_call: TRBV13
cdr3_nt: TGTGCCAGCAGCATTCCCGGGTCGATCACAGATACGCAGTATTTT
cdr3_aa: CASSIPGSITDTQYF

j_call: TRBJ1-1
clone_size: NA
d_call: TRBD1
v_call: TRBV19
cdr3_nt: TGTGCCAGTAGTGTGGACAGGACCAGCACTGAAGCTTTCTTT
cdr3_aa: CASSVDRTSTEAFF

j_call: TRBJ2-7
clone_size: NA
d_call: NA
v_call: TRBV15
cdr3_nt: TGTGCCACCCGAACTGACGCCTACTCCTACGAGCAGTACTTC
cdr3_aa: CATRTDAYSYEQYF

j_call: TRBJ1-1
clone_size: NA
d_call: NA
v_call: TRBV7-9
cdr3_nt: TGTGCCAGCAGCTTAGGGCAAGGGCCAGTACCAGATGAAGCTTTCTTT
cdr3_aa: CASSLGQGPVPDEAFF

j_call: TRBJ2-7
clone_size: NA
d_call: TRBD1
v_call: TRBV19
cdr3_nt: TGTGCCAGTAGTGGAACAGGGGGCCGGTCCTACGAGCAGTACTTC
cdr3_aa: CASSGTGGRSYEQYF

j_call: TRBJ2-5
clone_size: NA
d_call: TRBD2
v_call: TRBV27
cdr3_nt: TGTGCCCCCCGGGGGACTAGCGGGGGGGATGGGTCAGAAGAGACCCAGTACTTC
cdr3_aa: CAPRGTSGGDGSEETQYF

j_call: TRBJ1-4
clone_size: NA
d_call: NA
v_call: TRBV14
cdr3_nt: TGTGCCAGCAGCCGGACCGGGGCCAGAGGAGAAAAACTGTTTTTT
cdr3_aa: CASSRTGARGEKLFF

j_call: TRBJ2-2
clone_size: NA
d_call: NA
v_call: TRBV14
cdr3_nt: TGTGCCAGCAGCCATACCGGGGAGCTGTTTTTT
cdr3_aa: CASSHTGELFF

j_call: TRBJ2-2
clone_size: once
d_call: NA
v_call: TRBV12-3/TRBV12-4
cdr3_nt: TGTGCCGGCAAATTAGGGCAGGTCGGGGAGCTGTTTTTT
cdr3_aa: CAGKLGQVGELFF

j_call: TRBJ1-2
clone_size: NA
d_call: NA
v_call: TRBV7-9
cdr3_nt: TGTGCCAGCAGCTCCCGGGACTTAAACGCCTATGGCTACACCTTC
cdr3_aa: CASSSRDLNAYGYTF

j_call: TRBJ1-6
clone_size: NA
d_call: TRBD1
v_call: TRBV30
cdr3_nt: TGTGCCTGGAGTGTGGGACAGTGGGATTCACCCCTCCACTTT
cdr3_aa: CAWSVGQWDSPLHF

j_call: TRBJ1-2
clone_size: NA
d_call: NA
v_call: TRBV2
cdr3_nt: TGTGCCAGCAGTGCCCTTCGACAGGCTAACTATGGCTACACCTTC
cdr3_aa: CASSALRQANYGYTF

j_call: TRBJ1-2
clone_size: NA
d_call: NA
v_call: TRBV5-4
cdr3_nt: TGTGCCAGCAGCTTGGGTGACGACGGCTACACCTTC
cdr3_aa: CASSLGDDGYTF

j_call: TRBJ2-3
clone_size: NA
d_call: TRBD2
v_call: TRBV11-2
cdr3_nt: TGTGCCAGCAGCTTTAGCGGGGGGGCCGCAGATACGCAGTATTTT
cdr3_aa: CASSFSGGAADTQYF

j_call: TRBJ1-1
clone_size: NA
d_call: NA
v_call: TRBV9
cdr3_nt: TGTGCCAGCAGCGTAGTGTTTCAGGGTGAAGCTTTCTTT
cdr3_aa: CASSVVFQGEAFF

j_call: TRBJ1-1
clone_size: NA
d_call: TRBD1
v_call: TRBV2
cdr3_nt: TGTGCCAGCAGTTCACAGGGGATGGGAACTGAAGCTTTCTTT
cdr3_aa: CASSSQGMGTEAFF

j_call: TRBJ1-5
clone_size: NA
d_call: TRBD1
v_call: TRBV18
cdr3_nt: TGTGCCAGCTCAGGACAGGGCCCGAATCAGCCCCAGCATTTT
cdr3_aa: CASSGQGPNQPQHF

j_call: TRBJ2-1
clone_size: NA
d_call: NA
v_call: TRBV5-6
cdr3_nt: TGTGCCAGCAGCTTGGGGTTACGGTACAATGAGCAGTTCTTC
cdr3_aa: CASSLGLRYNEQFF

j_call: TRBJ2-3
clone_size: NA
d_call: NA
v_call: TRBV10-1
cdr3_nt: TGCGCCAGCAGTGACCTCGCGGCAGATACGCAGTATTTT
cdr3_aa: CASSDLAADTQYF

j_call: TRBJ1-1
clone_size: NA
d_call: NA
v_call: TRBV30
cdr3_nt: TGTGCCTGGAAGAGGGGACTCACTGAAGCTTTCTTT
cdr3_aa: CAWKRGLTEAFF

j_call: TRBJ2-1
clone_size: NA
d_call: TRBD2
v_call: TRBV12-5
cdr3_nt: TGTGCTAGTGGTTCCGGGACTAGCTATGAGCAGTTCTTC
cdr3_aa: CASGSGTSYEQFF

j_call: TRBJ2-1
clone_size: few
d_call: TRBD1
v_call: TRBV5-1
cdr3_nt: TGCGCCAGCAGCCCGAGGGACAGCAGCTCCTACAATGAGCAGTTCTTC
cdr3_aa: CASSPRDSSSYNEQFF

j_call: TRBJ2-7
clone_size: NA
d_call: TRBD1
v_call: TRBV5-6
cdr3_nt: TGTGCCAGCAGCAAAGGGACAGGGGGCACCTACGAGCAGTACTTC
cdr3_aa: CASSKGTGGTYEQYF

j_call: TRBJ1-6
clone_size: NA
d_call: NA
v_call: TRBV5-1
cdr3_nt: TGCGCCAGCAGCTTGGATCAGAATCATAATTCACCCCTCCACTTT
cdr3_aa: CASSLDQNHNSPLHF

j_call: TRBJ1-2
clone_size: NA
d_call: NA
v_call: TRBV30
cdr3_nt: TGTGCCAGCTACCGGGGGCAGGATGGCTACACCTTC
cdr3_aa: CASYRGQDGYTF

j_call: TRBJ2-3
clone_size: NA
d_call: NA
v_call: TRBV5-1
cdr3_nt: TGCGCCAGCAGCTTGCGTTGGCCAGTACCTACAGATACGCAGTATTTT
cdr3_aa: CASSLRWPVPTDTQYF

j_call: TRBJ1-2
clone_size: NA
d_call: TRBD1
v_call: TRBV6-6
cdr3_nt: TGTGCCAGCAGCTCGGACAGGGTCTATGGCTACACCTTC
cdr3_aa: CASSSDRVYGYTF

j_call: TRBJ1-1
clone_size: NA
d_call: NA
v_call: TRBV7-9
cdr3_nt: TGTGCCAGCAGCGGGGGGATGAACACTGAAGCTTTCTTT
cdr3_aa: CASSGGMNTEAFF

j_call: TRBJ2-3
clone_size: NA
d_call: TRBD2
v_call: TRBV11-3
cdr3_nt: TGTGCCAGCAGCGCCCGTGGAGCGGGGGGTTCAGATACGCAGTATTTT
cdr3_aa: CASSARGAGGSDTQYF

j_call: TRBJ2-3
clone_size: few
d_call: TRBD2
v_call: TRBV3-1/TRBV3-2
cdr3_nt: TGTGCCAGCAGCCACGGGACTAGCGGTCTGACAGATACGCAGTATTTT
cdr3_aa: CASSHGTSGLTDTQYF

j_call: TRBJ1-2
clone_size: NA
d_call: NA
v_call: TRBV9
cdr3_nt: TGTGCCAGCAGCGTAGGGGCTAACTATGGCTACACCTTC
cdr3_aa: CASSVGANYGYTF

j_call: TRBJ1-2
clone_size: NA
d_call: TRBD1
v_call: TRBV19
cdr3_nt: TGTGCCAGTCGAGGCGCTTCCGTGACAGGGGCCCTTAACTATGGCTACACCTTC
cdr3_aa: CASRGASVTGALNYGYTF

j_call: TRBJ2-7
clone_size: NA
d_call: NA
v_call: TRBV7-8
cdr3_nt: TGTGCCAGCAGCTTAGGGGATATATACGAGCAGTACTTC
cdr3_aa: CASSLGDIYEQYF

j_call: TRBJ2-1
clone_size: NA
d_call: NA
v_call: TRBV7-9
cdr3_nt: TGTGCCAGCAGCTTAGATGTACGGGGTTGGGGCAATGAGCAGTTCTTC
cdr3_aa: CASSLDVRGWGNEQFF